This TCR beta chain was recovered during a study of CD8 T cells in ankylosing spondylitis. Notes on the study in general: Matched ankylosing spondylitis synovial fluid reportedly showed significant enrichment of disease-linked clones.

Per germline, CDR1 SGHTA and CDR2 FQGNSA. CDR3 length: 14 residues. Trimming left V 7 bases short and J 7 bases short, with 19 bases between. With regard to this clonotype: Its specificity is not known.

One entry per CDR3 protein results from TCRdb running MiXCR on the 5' RACE reads. The data contain 300,000 to 350,000 distinct CDR3 sequences, roughly 14% of them seen just once; the ten biggest clones take up approximately 1%. The specimen was blood, either unsorted or a sorted T cell fraction (not recorded which). This clonotype was sampled from a male donor with ankylosing spondylitis or in good health (not recorded which). This sequence joins TRBV7-2 and TRBJ1-2, with D unresolved. DNA of the CDR3: TGTGCCAGCACCCCGGACCCCGAGTATCGTGGCTACACCTTC. It translates to CASTPDPEYRGYTF.